This TCR beta chain was sequenced in a study of blood T cell repertoires in COVID-19 (dated by TCRdb to 2019 to 2021). For the wider study: Samples from collaborators originated in the United States, Italy and Spain and spanned both the acute and convalescent phases of COVID-19. Where available, HLA class I and class II types were obtained from metadata supplied by the sample provider rather than from assay-based typing. Samples were obtained from the ongoing ImmuneRACE study (first 160 participants) and from 950 to 1,500 subjects provided by 6 global collaborators. The material from the prospective study consisted of cDNA or gDNA derived from T cells, B-cell-depleted T cells, or PBMCs. The sample metadata nearly always contained a de-identified subject ID, COVID-19 status, age in years and sex. A freely available public database, intended as a resource for researchers studying the immune response to SARS-CoV-2, is where the repertoires were released. Subjects who had been exposed to COVID-19, were actively infected with it, or had recovered from it provided the deeply sampled blood TCRbeta repertoires that made up the dataset. Summary of the overall study and its limitations: The quantity of clinical and demographic metadata differed by source and by participant and was supplied without curation.

One collaborating source in Seattle enrolled patients while the patients were actively infected and followed the patients over time throughout the course of disease. Whole blood was collected in K2EDTA tubes by collaborating institutions according to the institutions' own protocols. Collaborator samples were shipped for TCRbeta analysis as frozen whole blood, isolated PBMCs, or DNA extracted from either sample type. TCRbeta CDR3 regions were amplified from genomic DNA by means of the immunoSEQ Assay, a bias-controlled multiplex PCR. Concerning the study's data processing: Within the assay, amplification of reference gene primers was used to estimate how many nucleated cells each sample contained. To quantify the absolute abundance of each unique TCRbeta CDR3 rearrangement, sequence reads were collapsed and filtered. For each sample, productive Simpson clonality was calculated by taking the square root of Simpson's diversity index across productive rearrangements. TCRdb holds this immuneACCESS table with in-frame rearrangements only. Some clones are missing; in checked studies, unresolved V genes explain under half, and the rest has no known cause. For V, J and clone size, that table is used; D and trimming come from the DNA. This sample lists approximately 230,000 clones; more than 70% were detected once. Of the sample, roughly 6.7% is held by the ten largest clones.

After removal of 4 bases from V and 4 bases from J, the junction retains 6 bases not matched to a gene. CDR1 and CDR2 (SNHLY, FYNNEI) derive from the germline V gene. The CDR3 holds 15 amino acids from the cysteine to the phenylalanine. Only the CDR3 region is kept as DNA, spanning 45 bases read in frame from base 1. Comments on this clone: Its antigen is currently not known. Base qualities are missing; no much larger clone stands one base away.

Sequenced material: peripheral blood. The chain couples TRBV2 to TRBJ2-1; a stretch of 8 junction bases matches TRBD1. The clonotype originates from a woman under 40 with COVID-19, enrolled during active disease. The CDR3 protein: CASSVVGTGYNEQFF. The bases read TGTGCCAGCAGTGTAGTTGGGACAGGATACAATGAGCAGTTCTTC.